The rows below give T cell receptor beta chains drawn from one sample of a study of T cell responses to AZD1222 COVID-19 vaccine. Profiling relied on immunoSEQ multiplex PCR, and the TCRdb table lists in-frame clones only, not all of them. The table lists around 180,000 clones, almost 95% of them singletons. The sequences come from peripheral blood, collected on day 0 of AZD1222 vaccination. The receptor source for this set is an adult in good health. Each CDR3 is given with its conserved first and last residue. The D gene is left open where the match is weak. Clone size is shown for a subset of rows, as once, few, many or a class of expanded clone.

TRBV7-3	-	TRBJ1-1	-	TGTGCCAGCAGCCAATCTGGGCCGGGCGTCACTGAAGCTTTCTTT	CASSQSGPGVTEAFF
TRBV18	TRBD1	TRBJ1-1	-	TGTGCCAGCTCCCGCGACAGGGCCCTTGGGAACACTGAAGCTTTCTTT	CASSRDRALGNTEAFF
TRBV9	-	TRBJ2-2	once	TGTGCCAGCAGCGTAGGAACCGGGGAGCTGTTTTTT	CASSVGTGELFF
TRBV19	-	TRBJ2-4	-	TGTGCCAGTAGTAAACCGACGGGGAAGAACATTCAGTACTTC	CASSKPTGKNIQYF
TRBV7-2	-	TRBJ1-5	-	TGTGCCAGCAGCCAATATCTGGGGGGTCATCAGCCCCAGCATTTT	CASSQYLGGHQPQHF
TRBV6-6	-	TRBJ1-1	-	TGTGCCAGCAGTTACTCGGGCCGGGGGACCGACACTGAAGCTTTCTTT	CASSYSGRGTDTEAFF
TRBV15	-	TRBJ1-4	-	TGTGCCACCAGCAGAGATGAGGGCCTGGGGGTTTTT	CATSRDEGLGVF
TRBV10-3	TRBD1	TRBJ1-5	once	TGTGCCATCACCGCGGACAGGGCGAAGCCCCAGCATTTT	CAITADRAKPQHF
TRBV25-1	-	TRBJ2-2	-	TGTGCCAGCAGTGAGAAGAAGGTCTCTCATTCCACCGGGGAGCTGTTTTTT	CASSEKKVSHSTGELFF
TRBV7-2	-	TRBJ2-5	-	TGTGCCAGCAGCTTAGCGCGTCCTCCCTCGGAGACCCAGTACTTC	CASSLARPPSETQYF
TRBV4-1	-	TRBJ1-3	few	TGCGCCAGCAGCCCGTACGGCGCAGGTGGAAACACCATATATTTT	CASSPYGAGGNTIYF
TRBV7-8	-	TRBJ1-4	-	TGTGCCAGCAGCTTAGCCCGGCGGGCTGCAACTAATGAAAAACTGTTTTTT	CASSLARRAATNEKLFF
TRBV7-2	-	TRBJ2-5	-	TGTGCCAGCACCTTCGTTGAGACCCAGTACTTC	CASTFVETQYF
TRBV9	-	TRBJ2-7	-	TGTGCCAGCAGCGTAGGAAACCGTCCTATGGCCGAGCAGTACTTC	CASSVGNRPMAEQYF
TRBV7-7	-	TRBJ1-3	-	TGTGCTAGCAGCCTCAGCCCTGGGCTCGGAAACACCATATATTTT	CASSLSPGLGNTIYF
TRBV9	-	TRBJ2-7	few	TGTGCCAGCAGCGCCCAGGGGGAGGGGTTCGAGCAGTACTTC	CASSAQGEGFEQYF
TRBV30	TRBD1	TRBJ2-7	-	TGTGCCTGGAGCCGGGACAGGGTGCTACTCGAGCAGTACTTC	CAWSRDRVLLEQYF
TRBV11-1	-	TRBJ1-1	-	TGTGCCAGCAGCTTAAGGATAGGCGGGGGCGAAACTGAAGCTTTCTTT	CASSLRIGGGETEAFF
TRBV7-2	TRBD1	TRBJ1-2	-	TGTGCCAGCAGCTTAGCTTTGGGACAGTTCTATGGCTACACCTTC	CASSLALGQFYGYTF
TRBV4-1	-	TRBJ1-3	few	TGCGCCAGCAGCCAAGATACGGGTTTTGGAAACACCATATATTTT	CASSQDTGFGNTIYF
TRBV5-6	TRBD1	TRBJ2-5	many	TGTGCCAGCAGCTTGGGGACAGGGGCCAAGGAGACCCAGTACTTC	CASSLGTGAKETQYF
TRBV11-2	TRBD1	TRBJ1-6	few	TGTGCCAGCAGTCTGGGGGGACAGAATAATTCACCCCTCCACTTT	CASSLGGQNNSPLHF
TRBV19	-	TRBJ1-5	once	TGTGCCAGTAGTACCCGACAGGCCACCCTGCTGTATAGCAATCAGCCCCAGCATTTT	CASSTRQATLLYSNQPQHF
TRBV18	-	TRBJ1-1	-	TGTGCCAGCTCACCACCCGGGGTTACCCGCTTTGAAGCTTTCTTT	CASSPPGVTRFEAFF
TRBV6-5	-	TRBJ1-2	-	TGTGCCAGCTCACCGGATCGGTATGGCTACACCTTC	CASSPDRYGYTF
TRBV19	-	TRBJ1-1	-	TGTGCCAGTAGGACCCGGGCACTGAACACTGAAGCTTTCTTT	CASRTRALNTEAFF
TRBV28	TRBD1	TRBJ2-5	-	TGTGCCAGCAGCCAAATGGACAGGCGGGAGACCCAGTACTTC	CASSQMDRRETQYF
TRBV25-1	-	TRBJ1-2	-	TGTGCCAGCAGTGAATCCTATGGCTACACCTTC	CASSESYGYTF
TRBV7-2	-	TRBJ1-6	-	TGTGCCAGCAGCTTAGGGACTTTCGCGCCCCTCCACTTT	CASSLGTFAPLHF
TRBV6-1	-	TRBJ1-5	-	TGTGCCAGCAGTGACAGGGCTGGGGGCAATCAGCCCCAGCATTTT	CASSDRAGGNQPQHF
TRBV2	TRBD2	TRBJ2-1	-	TGTGCCAGCAGGGAGGTGAAGCGGGGCTACAATGAGCAGTTCTTC	CASREVKRGYNEQFF
TRBV28	TRBD1	TRBJ1-6	-	TGTGCCAGCCGGACAGGGGGGACGGGAAATTCACCCCTCCACTTT	CASRTGGTGNSPLHF
TRBV7-2	TRBD1	TRBJ2-7	-	TGTGCCAGCAGCTCGGACAGGGGGGTGACCTACGAGCAGTACTTC	CASSSDRGVTYEQYF